This is a list of T cell receptor beta chains from one sample in a study of cytomegalovirus exposure and HLA in healthy donors. Using immunoSEQ multiplex PCR, the repertoire was profiled, and TCRdb retains in-frame clones only, with some absent. Of approximately 260,000 clones in the sample, roughly four fifths were seen once. The source material was PBMCs. The receptors come from a woman in her thirties or forties in good health and CMV-seropositive. CDR3s include the opening cysteine and the closing phenylalanine or tryptophan. D genes are given only for firm matches. Clone size is shown for a subset of rows, as once, few, many or a class of expanded clone.

>NA|TRBV19|NA|TRBJ2-1
CASSTLARLGEQFF
TGTGCCAGTAGTACCCTCGCGAGACTCGGTGAGCAGTTCTTC
>NA|TRBV7-8|NA|TRBJ1-5
CASSPTGWSDQPQHF
TGTGCCAGCAGCCCGACTGGGTGGTCGGATCAGCCCCAGCATTTT
>NA|TRBV7-2|NA|TRBJ2-5
CASSLGRAGTLGGTQYF
TGTGCCAGCAGCCTTGGTCGGGCAGGGACCCTCGGGGGGACCCAGTACTTC
>TRBD1|TRBV6-6|NA|TRBJ1-2
CASSSGQEEGGYTF
TGTGCCAGCAGTTCCGGACAGGAGGAGGGTGGCTACACCTTC
>NA|TRBV7-2|few|TRBJ2-3
CASSFPSRRLADTQYF
TGTGCCAGCAGCTTCCCGAGTAGGCGGCTGGCAGATACGCAGTATTTT
>NA|TRBV2|once|TRBJ1-2
CASGPGHDYGYTF
TGTGCCAGCGGACCGGGACACGACTATGGCTACACCTTC
>NA|TRBV19|NA|TRBJ1-5
CASTQRVREANQPQHF
TGTGCCAGTACCCAAAGGGTCAGGGAGGCTAATCAGCCCCAGCATTTT
>TRBD2|TRBV30|NA|TRBJ2-3
CAWATSGSSDTQYF
TGTGCCTGGGCAACTAGCGGGAGTTCAGATACGCAGTATTTT
>TRBD2|TRBV19|NA|TRBJ2-7
CASNLAGPSYEQYF
TGTGCCAGTAACCTAGCGGGACCTTCCTACGAGCAGTACTTC
>NA|TRBV7-6|NA|TRBJ2-1
CASSSWASSSYNEQFF
TGTGCCAGCAGCTCGTGGGCCTCCAGCTCCTACAATGAGCAGTTCTTC
>NA|TRBV7-6|NA|TRBJ1-1
CASSQGLQGRNTEAFF
TGTGCCAGCAGTCAGGGCCTGCAGGGGAGGAACACTGAAGCTTTCTTT
>NA|TRBV20-1|few|TRBJ2-1
CSGSSYNEQFF
TGCAGTGGCAGCTCCTACAATGAGCAGTTCTTC
>NA|TRBV11-2|NA|TRBJ1-6
CASSLVAGLTPPLHF
TGTGCCAGCAGCTTAGTTGCGGGCCTCACACCACCCCTCCACTTT
>TRBD2|TRBV9|NA|TRBJ2-3
CASSVAGGFTDTQYF
TGTGCCAGCAGCGTAGCGGGGGGGTTCACAGATACGCAGTATTTT
>TRBD2|TRBV7-2|NA|TRBJ2-1
CATGTSGTYNEQFF
TGTGCCACCGGGACTAGCGGTACCTACAATGAGCAGTTCTTC
>NA|TRBV7-9|NA|TRBJ2-1
CASSLVYEQFF
TGTGCCAGCAGCTTAGTATATGAGCAGTTCTTC
>NA|TRBV30|NA|TRBJ2-7
CAWEQGRGGYEQYF
TGTGCCTGGGAACAGGGCCGCGGGGGCTACGAGCAGTACTTC
>TRBD1|TRBV6-1|NA|TRBJ2-7
CASSPRQGVTYEQYF
TGTGCCAGCAGTCCTCGACAGGGTGTGACCTACGAGCAGTACTTC
>NA|TRBV11-3|NA|TRBJ2-1
CASSLEAQYNEQFF
TGTGCCAGCAGCTTAGAAGCGCAGTACAATGAGCAGTTCTTC
>TRBD1|TRBV27|NA|TRBJ1-5
CASRGTGGNQPQHF
TGTGCCAGCAGGGGGACAGGAGGGAATCAGCCCCAGCATTTT
>TRBD1|TRBV11-3|NA|TRBJ2-1
CASSLGRTGIKNEQFF
TGTGCCAGCAGCTTAGGACGGACAGGGATCAAGAATGAGCAGTTCTTC
>TRBD1|TRBV7-9|NA|TRBJ2-1
CASSVGQGIPSYNEQFF
TGTGCCAGCAGCGTAGGACAGGGGATACCCTCCTACAATGAGCAGTTCTTC
>NA|TRBV4-3|NA|TRBJ1-2
CASSQGEQGLGYTF
TGCGCCAGCAGCCAAGGGGAGCAGGGGCTTGGCTACACCTTC
>NA|TRBV4-3|once|TRBJ1-4
CASSHTGLLGEKLFF
TGCGCCAGCAGCCACACAGGGTTACTAGGTGAAAAACTGTTTTTT
>NA|TRBV11-3|NA|TRBJ1-3
CASSSSSTIYF
TGTGCCAGCAGCTCCAGTTCCACCATATATTTT